This entry lists 8 T cell receptor beta chains sequenced from one sample in a study of beta chain features in type 1 diabetes. Every bit of the isolated RNA underwent reverse transcription, so sequencing read expressed TCRB transcripts. TCRdb's table, derived via immunoSEQ multiplex PCR, lists solely in-frame clones and lacks some. The sample has about 130,000 clones, roughly a tenth seen once. Source material: central memory CD4+ T cells from blood. The receptors stem from a man aged 18-30 years in good health.

In its sample, this clone was seen a few times. The rearrangement joins TRBV6-6 to TRBJ2-7, with D perhaps TRBD1 (6 bases). The V end lost 7 bases, the J end lost 3 bases, and 16 bases lay between the germline ends. The CDR3 has 14 amino acids. The germline V gene has CDR1 MNHNY and CDR2 SVGAGI (reference sequence). In DNA, the CDR3 is TGTGCCAGCAAAGGAGGACAGTTAATCTACGAGCAGTACTTC. Its protein product is CASKGGQLIYEQYF.

The chain links TRBV7-6 to TRBJ1-2, with 8 nucleotides matching TRBD1. Germline V gives CDR1 SGHVS, CDR2 FNYEAQ. The CDR3 extends over 14 amino acids. After removal of 5 bases from V and 8 bases from J, the junction contained 10 bases not matched to a gene. As DNA, the CDR3 is TGTGCCAGCAGCCCACGTGGACAGGGATACGGCTACACCTTC. Amino acids: CASSPRGQGYGYTF.

This clone was seen more than once but under ten times. The chain joins TRBV7-9 to TRBJ2-7, with 8 nucleotides matching TRBD2. The CDR3 sequence is 16 residues long. J was trimmed by 0 bases and V by 3 bases; bases with no gene match: 7. The germline gives CDR1 SEHNR, CDR2 FQNEAQ (reference sequence). CDR3 sequence: CASSFGGGFSSYEQYF. As DNA, the CDR3 is TGTGCCAGCAGCTTTGGCGGGGGGTTCAGCTCCTACGAGCAGTACTTC.

This chain links TRBV5-1 with TRBJ2-2; no firm D call. Germline CDR1 reads SGHRS; CDR2 reads YFSETQ. The CDR3 loop spans 13 amino acids. The V end was cut by 7 bases, the J end by 3 bases, with 10 bases between. For the CDR3, the DNA is TGCGCCAGCCGAAACTTAGACACCGGGGAGCTGTTTTTT. Protein product: CASRNLDTGELFF.

There are a few counts of this clone. The same CDR3 arises from other DNA sequences in this sample as well. The CDR3 reads CASSQNTEAFF. The CDR3 nucleotides are TGTGCCAGCAGTCAGAACACTGAAGCTTTCTTT. The V and J genes are TRBV5-6 and TRBJ1-1; D is ambiguous. CDR3 length: 11 residues. Looked up from germline, CDR1 is SGHDT and CDR2 is YYEEEE. The germline V and J ends were trimmed by 5 bases and 1 base, with 3 bases remaining between them.

The V gene is TRBV7-3, the J gene TRBJ2-7, with D perhaps matching TRBD1 (6 bases). V lost 5 bases, J lost 6 bases, and 14 bases lay in between. Germline V gene data show CDR1 as SGHTA and CDR2 as FQGTGA. This CDR3 contains 13 residues. The CDR3 coding sequence is TGTGCCAGCAGCCGGACAGAAGGCTCCGAGCAGTACTTC. This encodes CASSRTEGSEQYF.

There are a few counts of this clone. The rearrangement uses TRBV6-5 and TRBJ1-3; perhaps TRBD1 as D (5 bases). From germline, CDR1 is MNHEY and CDR2 SVGAGI. The CDR3 loop spans 13 amino acids. V was pared by 8 bases and J by 5 bases, with 13 bases between. The CDR3: CASGGTSRNTIYF. DNA for the CDR3: TGTGCCAGCGGGGGGACGAGTAGAAACACCATATATTTT.

Remarks on this clone: In the same sample, other DNA sequences code for this CDR3. The rearrangement links TRBV4-2 to TRBJ2-1; 9 bases fit TRBD2. Germline V gene data show CDR1 as LGHNA and CDR2 as YNFKEQ. V lost 0 bases to trimming and J lost 4 bases; unmatched junction nucleotides: 10. The CDR3 has 18 amino acids. CDR3 bases: TGTGCCAGCAGCCAAGAAGGAGGCGGGGGGGCCAGTTACAATGAGCAGTTCTTC. The encoded protein is CASSQEGGGGASYNEQFF.